The T cell receptor beta chain described here comes from a study of siplizumab effects on memory and regulatory T cells. Findings of the study overall: Left unconfirmed was the suppressive function of proliferating Tregs from siplizumab cultures. The alloreactive clones that mapped to unstimulated subsets made up only a minor fraction.

Assayed TCR templates numbered about 90,000 for each sample. This table comes from immunoSEQ multiplex PCR, and its TCRdb copy is limited to in-frame clones, with some not included. The profile shows over 100,000 clones, around nine tenths of them singletons. Turning to this clone: Antigen specificity is unknown.

Germline CDR1 is MDHEN and CDR2 is SYDVKM. V was pared by 7 bases and J by 6 bases, with 16 bases between. The CDR3 has 13 amino acids. V and J are TRBV28 and TRBJ2-7; no firm D call. The source material was CD4+ T cells sorted from blood. The TCR was taken from a human donor in good health. The CDR3 DNA is TGTGCCAGCATTACCCCAGGTTTTGGCGAGCAGTACTTC. This encodes CASITPGFGEQYF. The full variable domain, its missing parts supplied by reference TRBV28 and TRBJ2-7, is DVKVTQSSRYLVKRTGEKVFLECVQDMDHENMFWYRQDPGLGLRLIYFSYDVKMKEKGDIPEGYSVSREKKERFSLILESASTNQTSMYLCASITPGFGEQYFGPGTRLTVT.